These T cell receptor beta chains were read from a single sample in a study of CXCR4 blockade with PD-1 therapy in pancreatic cancer. Clones were sequenced by immunoSEQ multiplex PCR, and TCRdb holds only the in-frame ones, with some missing. The table shows around 1,700 clones, with roughly 36% occurring only once. The sample consisted of tumor tissue. All receptors derive from a human donor with pancreatic ductal adenocarcinoma. Both conserved end residues are part of each CDR3. A D gene is named only where the DNA matches it firmly. Not all rows give a size; the values are once, few, many and, for expanded clones, a class.

j_call	d_call	clone_size	v_call	cdr3_nt	cdr3_aa
TRBJ2-3	-	-	TRBV19	TGTGCCAGTAGGTCCGTGGGAGACGATACGCAGTATTTT	CASRSVGDDTQYF
TRBJ2-3	-	large	TRBV6-8	TGTGCCAGCAGTGACTCAATGGACAGCACAGATACGCAGTATTTT	CASSDSMDSTDTQYF
TRBJ1-1	-	-	TRBV6-7	TGTGCCAGCAGTTACTCGAAGGGGAGCACTGAAGCTTTCTTT	CASSYSKGSTEAFF
TRBJ1-2	-	-	TRBV30	TGTGCCTGGCTTGGGCGTAACTATGGCTACACCTTC	CAWLGRNYGYTF
TRBJ2-3	-	few	TRBV1	TGCACCAGCAGCCAGGAAGGACTAGCGGGACCTATCCCAAGCACAGATACGCAGTATTTT	CTSSQEGLAGPIPSTDTQYF
TRBJ2-2	-	-	TRBV30	TGTGCCTGGACTTCAGGAGGACTCGACGGGGAGCTGTTTTTT	CAWTSGGLDGELFF
TRBJ2-3	TRBD1	-	TRBV28	TGTGCCAGCAGTACTACAGGGGTCACAGATACGCAGTATTTT	CASSTTGVTDTQYF
TRBJ2-2	-	few	TRBV28	TGTGCCAGCAGTTTAGTAGATGGGTCGAACACCGGGGAGCTGTTTTTT	CASSLVDGSNTGELFF
TRBJ2-2	-	-	TRBV25-1	TGTGCCAGCAGTGAATATACGGACGGTGGGACCGGGGAGCTGTTTTTT	CASSEYTDGGTGELFF
TRBJ1-5	TRBD1	-	TRBV15	TGTGCCACCAGCAGAGGTGGGACAGGGGCGGTTCGCAATCAGCCCCAGCATTTT	CATSRGGTGAVRNQPQHF
TRBJ1-6	-	-	TRBV9	TGTGCCAGCAGCCCCTCAAGGGAAGGACCAGGGAATTCACCCCTCCACTTT	CASSPSREGPGNSPLHF
TRBJ2-3	-	medium-sized	TRBV6-8	TGTGCCAGCAGTGACAGGAGCGGGAGCACAGATACGCAGTATTTT	CASSDRSGSTDTQYF
TRBJ2-7	TRBD2	-	TRBV6-4	TGTGCCAGCAGTTACGATACTAGCGGGGGCTACGAGCAGTACTTC	CASSYDTSGGYEQYF
TRBJ2-7	TRBD2	-	TRBV9	TGTGCCAGCAGCGAACTAGCGGGGGGGAGCTCCTACGAGCAGTATTTC	CASSELAGGSSYEQYF
TRBJ2-7	-	few	TRBV6-8	TGTGCCAGCAGTTATGGTTATGACGAGCAGTACTTC	CASSYGYDEQYF
TRBJ1-5	-	-	TRBV15	TGTGCCACCAGCCCCCAGGACAGCTATAGCAATCAGCCCCAGCATTTT	CATSPQDSYSNQPQHF
TRBJ1-4	TRBD1	-	TRBV6-8	TGTGCTACCCAGGGGGTTGGCGAGCGAGAAAAACTGTTTTTT	CATQGVGEREKLFF
TRBJ1-1	TRBD1	-	TRBV6-8	TGTGCCATCAGCGGCGACAGGGAAAGGACTGAAGCTTTCTTT	CAISGDRERTEAFF
TRBJ1-1	TRBD1	-	TRBV6-4	TGTGCCAGCAGTGAATTGGACAGGGAAGCTTTCTTT	CASSELDREAFF
TRBJ1-4	TRBD1	few	TRBV11-3	TGTGCCAGCAGCTTCCCGGGACAGGGAGGAGAAAAACTGTTTTTT	CASSFPGQGGEKLFF
TRBJ2-5	-	few	TRBV9	TGTGCCAGCAGCGTAGAGGGCAGGTGGAGGGAGACCCAGTACTTC	CASSVEGRWRETQYF
TRBJ2-5	TRBD1	-	TRBV18	TGTGCCAGCTCACCCTCCGGGACAGGGAAAGAGACCCAGTACTTC	CASSPSGTGKETQYF
TRBJ1-1	-	-	TRBV11-3	TGTGCCAGCAGCATAGGACAGACGAACACTGAAGCTTTCTTT	CASSIGQTNTEAFF
TRBJ2-7	-	medium-sized	TRBV11-3	TGTGCCAGCAGCACACACGGGCACCCCGAGAGAGAGCAGTACTTC	CASSTHGHPEREQYF
TRBJ1-1	TRBD1	-	TRBV6-8	TGTGCCAGCATCAAGACAGGGACAAGGACTGAAGCTTTCTTT	CASIKTGTRTEAFF
TRBJ1-1	TRBD1	few	TRBV25-1	TGTGCCAGCAGTGAAGCAGGGGGGAACACTGAAGCTTTCTTT	CASSEAGGNTEAFF
TRBJ2-7	TRBD1	-	TRBV6-8	TGTGCCAGCAGCCGCGGACAGGGGGTCTACGAGCAGTACTTC	CASSRGQGVYEQYF
TRBJ2-5	-	-	TRBV5-1	TGCGCCAGCAGTAGGGCCTCGGAGACTGAGACCCAGTACTTC	CASSRASETETQYF
TRBJ2-1	-	-	TRBV12-5	TGTGCTAGTGGGCCGACAGGGAGGTCCTACAATGAGCAGTTCTTC	CASGPTGRSYNEQFF
TRBJ2-5	-	-	TRBV11-3	TGTGCCAGCAGCTTGGCGTTCTCAGCCCAAGAGACCCAGTACTTC	CASSLAFSAQETQYF
TRBJ2-4	-	-	TRBV19	TGTGCCAGTAGTATTAGGGAAGCCAAAAACATTCAGTACTTC	CASSIREAKNIQYF
TRBJ2-6	-	-	TRBV19	TGTGCCAGTAGCCGCACTGGGGCCAACGTCCTGACTTTC	CASSRTGANVLTF
TRBJ2-3	-	medium-sized	TRBV7-6	TGTGCCAGCAGCCAAGATCAGGCTGGATCCACAGATACGCAGTATTTT	CASSQDQAGSTDTQYF
TRBJ2-3	TRBD2	-	TRBV15	TGTGCCACCAGCAGAGATCTCGGTGGGAGGGACACAGATACGCAGTATTTT	CATSRDLGGRDTDTQYF
TRBJ1-1	-	-	TRBV28	TGTGCCAGCAGTTCGTCCTTCTCGAGACAGGTGAACACTGAAGCTTTCTTT	CASSSSFSRQVNTEAFF
TRBJ2-7	-	-	TRBV6-8	TGTGCCAGCAGTTATCGGGGGGCGAAGGGCTACGAGCAGTACTTC	CASSYRGAKGYEQYF
TRBJ1-1	-	-	TRBV11-3	TGTGCCAGCAGCCCCGTCGGGGGGTGGACTGAAGCTTTCTTT	CASSPVGGWTEAFF
TRBJ2-7	-	medium-sized	TRBV10-3	TGTGCCATCAGTGAGTCGATAGGACAGCGGGGTAACGAGCAGTACTTC	CAISESIGQRGNEQYF
TRBJ2-1	-	-	TRBV10-3	TGTGCCATCAGCGTTACAGGGGAGGCCTACAATGAGCAGTTCTTC	CAISVTGEAYNEQFF
TRBJ2-2	-	few	TRBV9	TGTGCCAGCAGCGCCCCAGGGAAGCAAATGTACGGGGAGCTGTTTTTT	CASSAPGKQMYGELFF
TRBJ2-7	TRBD2	large	TRBV11-3	TGTGCCAGCAGCCCTCTTCTAGCGGGGGCAAACTACGAGCAGTACTTC	CASSPLLAGANYEQYF
TRBJ1-1	TRBD1	-	TRBV2	TGTGCCAGCAGGGACAGGGTCGGCACTGAAGCTTTCTTT	CASRDRVGTEAFF
TRBJ1-1	-	few	TRBV1	TGCGCCAGCAGCCAAGGATGGGGTGAAGCTTTCTTT	CASSQGWGEAFF
TRBJ1-2	TRBD1	-	TRBV18	TGTGCCAGCTCACCCGGGACAGGGGGCGGAAATGGCTACACCTTC	CASSPGTGGGNGYTF
TRBJ2-1	-	-	TRBV28	TGTGCCAGCAGTTTCCAGACAGCCTACAATGAGCAGTTCTTC	CASSFQTAYNEQFF
TRBJ1-1	-	-	TRBV19	TGTGCCAGTAGTAGGTTCGACCGCAACACTGAAGCTTTCTTT	CASSRFDRNTEAFF
TRBJ2-5	TRBD2	few	TRBV4-1	TGCGCCAGCAGCCCCAGACTAGCAAAAGAGACCCAGTACTTC	CASSPRLAKETQYF
TRBJ2-3	-	few	TRBV19	TGTGCCAGTAGTATAGCAGGGGGCACAGATACGCAGTATTTT	CASSIAGGTDTQYF
TRBJ2-5	-	-	TRBV18	TGTGCCAGCTCACCCGTTCCGCCCGTGGGGATGTTGGAGACCCAGTACTTC	CASSPVPPVGMLETQYF
TRBJ1-4	-	-	TRBV28	TGTGCCAGCAGTTTATGGGCGGGATCCCGGGGACTGTTTTTT	CASSLWAGSRGLFF
TRBJ2-2	-	few	TRBV18	TGTGCCAGCTCCTACCGAACCGGGGAGCTGTTTTTT	CASSYRTGELFF